This T cell receptor beta chain was documented in a study of cytomegalovirus exposure and HLA in healthy donors (TCRdb year 2017). Regarding the complete study: The 650 to 800 repertoires of the first cohort and the roughly 110 validation repertoires were produced on the same platform, according to a later analysis. The aim of the study was to test whether cataloging public T cell receptors could identify signatures of past pathogen exposure. Besides the first cohort of roughly 640 subjects, a separate validation cohort made up of 120 different subjects was used. The study combined high-throughput TCR immunosequencing, statistical association of individual TCRs with disease status, and machine learning to predict cytomegalovirus infection status.

The protocol used for the library was the immunoSEQ multiplex PCR assay. The study's processing was this. A statistical classification framework was developed to diagnose cytomegalovirus status using the catalog of TCR beta chain sequences. Entries here come from immuneACCESS through TCRdb and include only in-frame sequences with V and J called. Some clones fail to appear in such tables; in the studies checked, an unresolved V gene covers under half of the shortfall, and the cause of the remainder is unknown. V, J and clone size derive from that table, while D and trimming were established from the DNA sequence. The sample yields 100,000 to 150,000 clones; around 85% were counted once. Clones ranked in the top ten supply 4% to 5.5% of the sample. Spanning cysteine to phenylalanine, the CDR3 consists of 12 amino acids. The sequence is cut down to CDR3 DNA, 36 bases in frame from base 1. CDR1 MDHEN and CDR2 SYDVKM were looked up in the germline V gene. V loses 7 bases of germline sequence and J loses 1 base, and the interval between the two ends is 8 bases.

What the research found in general, with its limitations: A later analysis had no HLA typing for the validation cohort, so co-occurrence there was scored across all 130 or so repertoires. The authors suggested that the approach could potentially be extended to other disease states and immunological phenotypes. Across donors, most TCR sequences were observed very rarely, whereas some public TCRs were present in many individuals. In the study, 150 to 200 TCR beta chains were listed as associated with cytomegalovirus. A few of the identified cytomegalovirus-associated TCR beta chains were confirmed in vitro to be specific for cytomegalovirus antigens. Of the cluster scores, roughly 95% were above 0 in a later analysis, which found that TCRs clustered in the first cohort also tended to co-occur in the 90 to 150 validation repertoires. The classifier was reported to diagnose cytomegalovirus status with high specificity and sensitivity in both the original cohort and the validation cohort.

Donors formed part of the validation cohort, which comprised 120 subjects and was distinct from the first cohort of under 850 subjects. In regard to this clone: This clone's antigen is unknown. No base qualities exist here, and no much larger clone lies one base off it.

This TCR was sampled from a man between 18 and 29 years old in good health and CMV-seropositive. Material: PBMCs. The chain is made from TRBV28 and TRBJ2-7; 5 matching bases give a weak D call of TRBD2. The DNA sequence is TGTGCCAGCATGGAGGATTCCTACGAGCAGTACTTC. Its amino acids are CASMEDSYEQYF.